This T cell receptor (beta chain) was obtained from a study of persistence of HIV-infected CD4 T cells. Remarks on this clone: The target antigen is unknown.

Nonspecific anti-CD3/anti-CD28 bead stimulation represents the broad CD4+ T cell repertoire. Sorting selected CD4+ T cells upregulating both CD40 ligand and CD69. Before stimulation, PBMCs underwent CD8+ T cell depletion. Notes on the study in general: Degenerate expanded CDR3beta sequences were enriched among CMV- and Gag-responding cells. Compared with CD3/CD28-stimulated cells, CMV- and Gag-responding cells showed lower TCRbeta richness.

The immunoSEQ assay was version 4, run in survey mode. Profiling relied on immunoSEQ multiplex PCR, and the TCRdb table lists in-frame clones only, not all of them. The sample comprises roughly 48,000 clones, about 87% of which are singletons, and around 0.48% rests with the top ten. The sequence came from an adult woman with HIV who was CMV-seropositive. The sample consisted of CD4+ T cells sorted from PBMCs after approximately 19-hour stimulation, taken from a patient who received antiretroviral therapy.

The CDR3 protein is CAISVGQLGSPLHF. Here the CDR3 DNA reads TGTGCCATCAGTGTGGGACAGTTAGGTTCACCCCTCCACTTT. This chain links TRBV10-3 with TRBJ1-6; TRBD1 agrees at 7 bases. CDR1 is ENHRY and CDR2 is SYGVKD in the germline V gene. This CDR3 has 14 residues. The trim removed 4 bases at V and 9 bases at J, leaving 6 bases unmatched.